The 22 T cell receptor beta chains reported below all come from one sample, sequenced in a study of response to subunit inactivated influenza vaccine. TCRdb recomputed calls from the RT-PCR reads with MiXCR, one row per CDR3 protein. The sample contains about 570,000 distinct CDR3 sequences, around 11% of which appear only once. These data were also filed under a second study, of T cells expressing NK-cell markers. From that second work: What made the TCR beta cDNA was 5'RACE template switching with UMIs.

The source was PBMCs from blood, collected on the day of vaccination. All receptors come from a man in his fifties or sixties who received an inactivated influenza vaccine.

This sequence joins TRBV4-3 and TRBJ2-1, with D possibly matching TRBD2 (5 bases). Trimming left V 4 bases short and J 7 bases short, with 17 bases between. The CDR3 is made up of 15 amino acids. CDR1 and CDR2 (germline): LGHNA, YSLEER. CDR3 protein: CASSPGPRERNEQFF. The CDR3 nucleotides read TGCGCCAGCAGCCCGGGCCCAAGGGAGAGGAATGAGCAGTTCTTC.

J is TRBJ2-1 and V is TRBV15; 14 positions match TRBD2. Trimming at V came to 5 bases and at J to 8 bases, leaving 5 bases not matched to a gene. Germline V lookup: CDR1 LNHNV, CDR2 YYDKDF (reference sequence). This CDR3 comprises 15 residues. The CDR3 reads CATSGGTSGSYEQFF. In DNA form, the CDR3 reads TGTGCCACCAGCGGTGGGACTAGCGGGAGCTATGAGCAGTTCTTC.

In its sample, this clonotype was seen a few times. The chain joins TRBV3-1 to TRBJ1-5, with D perhaps TRBD1 (5 bases). V was cut by 0 bases and J by 6 bases, with 15 bases left in between. Germline CDR1 and CDR2: LGHDT and YNNKEL (reference sequence). The CDR3 has 16 residues. The CDR3 reads CASSQEPFLGGQPQHF. The CDR3 bases are TGTGCCAGCAGCCAAGAGCCCTTTCTTGGGGGTCAGCCCCAGCATTTT.

This sequence joins TRBV4-1 and TRBJ1-2; 9 positions agree with TRBD1. Germline V gives CDR1 MGHRA, CDR2 YSYEKL. Trimming took 1 base from V and 5 from J; bases not matched to a gene: 8. There are 16 residues in the CDR3. The CDR3 DNA sequence: TGCGCCAGCAGCCAAGCCGCCGGGACAGGGAAATATGGCTACACCTTC. The encoded protein is CASSQAAGTGKYGYTF.

In its sample, this clonotype was seen a few times. The CDR3 here is CAIRGARSSYNEQFF. CDR3 coding DNA: TGTGCCATCAGGGGAGCAAGGAGCTCCTACAATGAGCAGTTCTTC. The J gene is TRBJ2-1, the V gene TRBV10-3; D may be TRBD2 (5 bases). Germline V CDR1 and CDR2: ENHRY, SYGVKD. The V gene lost 6 bases and the J gene lost 0 bases, with 12 bases spanning the gap. The length of the CDR3 is 15 residues.

Only a few counts were recorded for this clonotype. This sequence joins TRBV5-1 and TRBJ2-1, with 11 nucleotides matching TRBD2. The CDR3 sequence is 14 residues long. V gave up 4 bases and J gave up 7 bases; unmatched junction bases: 4. Germline CDR1 is SGHRS and CDR2 is YFSETQ. The CDR3 bases are TGCGCCAGCAGCGAAATAGCGGGGGGGAATGAGCAGTTCTTC. It specifies CASSEIAGGNEQFF.

In this sample, this clonotype turned up many times. This chain's CDR3 is CASGRGDAYNEQFF. CDR3 nucleotides: TGTGCCAGCGGGCGGGGGGACGCCTACAATGAGCAGTTCTTC. The genes are TRBV7-9 and TRBJ2-1; 8 bases map to TRBD2. Germline V lookup: CDR1 SEHNR, CDR2 FQNEAQ (reference sequence). There are 14 residues in the CDR3. Trimming removed 8 bases from V and 2 bases from J; junction bases left unmatched: 5.

This clonotype was observed many times. The chain has TRBV20-1 and TRBJ2-3; 10 bases are a match to TRBD2. The germline V gene encodes CDR1 DFQATT and CDR2 SNEGSKA (reference sequence). After removal of 3 bases from V and 4 bases from J, the junction contained 4 bases not matched to a gene. The CDR3 runs 14 residues. CDR3 sequence reads: CSARFSGGADTQYF. CDR3 nucleotide sequence: TGCAGTGCTAGGTTCAGCGGGGGGGCAGATACGCAGTATTTT.

This clonotype has only a few counts. This sequence joins TRBV7-9 and TRBJ2-3, with D perhaps matching TRBD2 (5 bases). The CDR3 loop spans 16 amino acids. Germline values: CDR1 SEHNR, CDR2 FQNEAQ (reference sequence). Trimming removed 1 base from V and 2 bases from J, with 13 bases in between. The CDR3 loop is CASSLGVGEATDTQYF. CDR3 in DNA: TGTGCCAGCAGCTTAGGGGTGGGAGAGGCCACAGATACGCAGTATTTT.

This clonotype was counted at least ten times. V gene TRBV24-1 combines with J gene TRBJ2-3; 11 bases are shared with TRBD1. V trimming: 3 bases; J trimming: 2 bases; junction bases outside the gene matches: 3. There are 16 residues in the CDR3. The germline V gene has CDR1 KGHDR and CDR2 SFDVKD. CDR3 protein: CATSDPGQGVTDTQYF. The CDR3 DNA sequence: TGTGCCACCAGTGATCCGGGACAGGGGGTCACAGATACGCAGTATTTT.

The CDR3 DNA is TGCGCCAGCAGCCAAGATTTACAGGGGGAACTACTGAGGGAGCAGTACTTC. Protein product: CASSQDLQGELLREQYF. The V call is TRBV4-3, the J call TRBJ2-7; TRBD1 aligns across 8 bases. Germline-derived CDR1 and CDR2 are LGHNA and YSLEER. The junction had 14 bases not matched to a gene; V was cut back by 0 bases and J by 7 bases. The CDR3 covers 17 residues.

The chain employs TRBV5-1 and TRBJ2-3, with no clear D. This CDR3 has 17 residues. The V gene lost 0 bases and the J gene lost 1 base, with 15 bases spanning the gap. Germline CDR1 SGHRS, CDR2 YFSETQ. In nucleotides, the CDR3 is TGCGCCAGCAGCTTGGAGTTCTTGGGGTCGGGCACAGATACGCAGTATTTT. It encodes CASSLEFLGSGTDTQYF.

This rearrangement joins TRBV7-2 to TRBJ2-1; 7 bases align to TRBD2. The germline V gene has CDR1 SGHTA and CDR2 FQGNSA. The J segment lost 2 bases and the V segment lost 0 bases, leaving 4 bases of the junction unmatched. The CDR3 consists of 16 residues. The CDR3 loop is CASSLAGGRPYNEQFF. The CDR3, as DNA: TGTGCCAGCAGCTTAGCGGGCGGGAGACCCTACAATGAGCAGTTCTTC. The variable domain in full, completed from reference TRBV7-2 and TRBJ2-1, reads GAGVSQSPSNKVTEKGKDVELRCDPISGHTALYWYRQSLGQGLEFLIYFQGNSAPDKSGLPSDRFSAERTGGSVSTLTIQRTQQEDSAVYLCASSLAGGRPYNEQFFGPGTRLTVL.

The V and J genes are TRBV10-2 and TRBJ2-1; 12 bases fit TRBD2. The V segment lost 3 bases and the J segment 3 bases; nucleotides outside the gene matches: 6. Germline V CDR1 and CDR2: WSHSY, SAAADI. There are 17 residues in the CDR3. Here the CDR3 reads CASSDTVLAGGYNEQFF. For the CDR3, the DNA is TGCGCCAGCAGTGATACCGTACTAGCGGGGGGCTACAATGAGCAGTTCTTC.

In this sample, this clonotype turned up many times. This chain uses TRBV29-1 with TRBJ1-1; D may be TRBD1 (5 bases). The CDR3 contains 12 residues. Trimming stripped 7 bases from V and 0 bases from J, with 9 bases between. Germline V CDR1 and CDR2: SQVTM, ANQGSEA. CDR3 residues: CSGRGMNTEAFF. DNA for the CDR3: TGCAGCGGGAGGGGCATGAACACTGAAGCTTTCTTT.

The chain uses TRBV12-3 or TRBV12-4 and TRBJ1-1; the D is unclear. There are 11 residues in the CDR3. With 5 bases removed from V and 7 bases from J, the gap between germline ends came to 8 bases. CDR3 in amino acids: CASSRTFEAFF. The CDR3 coding sequence is TGTGCCAGCAGTCGGACGTTTGAAGCTTTCTTT.

V and J are TRBV7-3 and TRBJ2-1; TRBD2 agrees at 10 bases. Per the germline V gene, CDR1 is SGHTA and CDR2 is FQGTGA. The J segment lost 5 bases and the V segment lost 0 bases, leaving 4 bases of the junction unmatched. CDR3 length equals 16 residues. CDR3 in DNA: TGTGCCAGCAGCTTAACCAGCGGGAGGGCCCACAATGAGCAGTTCTTC. The encoded protein is CASSLTSGRAHNEQFF.

Points on this clonotype: A read error may produce the germline difference seen at one junction end. The chain has TRBV10-3 and TRBJ2-3; TRBD1 matches at 8 bases. There are 15 residues in the CDR3. The germline CDR1 and CDR2 sequences are ENHRY and SYGVKD. CDR3 DNA: TGTGCCATCAGTGGTAGGACAGGGAATACAGATACGCTGTATTTT. Translated: CAISGRTGNTDTLYF.

This clonotype showed up just a few times. The chain combines TRBV6-5 with TRBJ1-2; TRBD1 aligns across 7 bases. This CDR3 region has 14 residues. The germline CDR1 and CDR2 sequences are MNHEY and SVGAGI. V trimming: 2 bases; J trimming: 5 bases; junction bases outside the gene matches: 5. CDR3 sequence (DNA): TGTGCCAGCAGTTACCGGGACAGAAGTTATGGCTACACCTTC. Its translation: CASSYRDRSYGYTF.

A few counts support this clonotype. The chain employs TRBV3-1 and TRBJ2-2; no clear D gene. CDR3 length equals 13 residues. Germline CDR1 LGHDT, CDR2 YNNKEL (reference sequence). Between the trimmed V and J ends, which lost 3 bases and 6 bases, there was a span of 8 bases. The CDR3: CASSQSGSGELFF. CDR3 coding DNA: TGTGCCAGCAGCCAGTCAGGCTCCGGGGAGCTGTTTTTT.

This clonotype was seen only a few times. The CDR3 loop reads CATSDQPDRSGELFF. DNA of the CDR3: TGTGCCACCAGTGACCAACCTGACAGGTCCGGGGAGCTGTTTTTT. The V gene is TRBV24-1, the J gene TRBJ2-2; perhaps TRBD1 as D (6 bases). Trimming took off 4 bases at V and 6 bases at J, with 14 bases between the two ends. This CDR3 contains 15 residues. Per germline, CDR1 KGHDR and CDR2 SFDVKD.

This chain joins TRBV11-2 and TRBJ1-1; D may be TRBD1 (6 bases). The germline V gene encodes CDR1 SGHAT and CDR2 FQNNGV. The CDR3 runs to 17 residues. Between the trimmed V and J ends, which lost 6 bases and 0 bases, there was a span of 20 bases. This CDR3 reads CASRLDSTAFMNTEAFF. CDR3 nucleotides: TGTGCCAGCAGACTGGACAGTACAGCCTTCATGAACACTGAAGCTTTCTTT.